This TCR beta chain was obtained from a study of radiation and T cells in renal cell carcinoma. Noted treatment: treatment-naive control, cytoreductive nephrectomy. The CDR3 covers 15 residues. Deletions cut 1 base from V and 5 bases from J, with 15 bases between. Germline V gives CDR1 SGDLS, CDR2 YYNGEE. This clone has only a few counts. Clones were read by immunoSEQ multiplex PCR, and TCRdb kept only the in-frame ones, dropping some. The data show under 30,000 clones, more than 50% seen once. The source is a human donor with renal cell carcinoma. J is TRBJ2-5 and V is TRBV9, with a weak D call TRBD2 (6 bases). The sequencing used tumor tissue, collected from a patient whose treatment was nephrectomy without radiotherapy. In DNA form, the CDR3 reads TGTGCCAGCAGCGTACCCCGGGCAGGAGGGGAGACCCAGTACTTC. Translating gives CASSVPRAGGETQYF.